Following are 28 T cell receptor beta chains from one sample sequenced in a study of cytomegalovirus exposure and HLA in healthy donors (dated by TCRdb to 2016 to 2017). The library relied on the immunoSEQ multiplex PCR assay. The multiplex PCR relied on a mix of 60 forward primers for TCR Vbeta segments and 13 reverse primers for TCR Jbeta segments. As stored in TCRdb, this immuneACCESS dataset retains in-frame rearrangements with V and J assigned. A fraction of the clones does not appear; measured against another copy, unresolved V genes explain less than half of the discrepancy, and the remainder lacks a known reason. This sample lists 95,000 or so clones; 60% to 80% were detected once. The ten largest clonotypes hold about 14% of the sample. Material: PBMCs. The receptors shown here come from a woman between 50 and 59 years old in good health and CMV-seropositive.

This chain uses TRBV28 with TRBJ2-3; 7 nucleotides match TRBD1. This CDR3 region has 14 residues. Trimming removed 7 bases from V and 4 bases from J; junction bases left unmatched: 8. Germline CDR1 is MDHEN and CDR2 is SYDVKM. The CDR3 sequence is CASKRDRKSDTQYF. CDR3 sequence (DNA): TGTGCCAGCAAAAGGGACAGAAAATCAGATACGCAGTATTTT.

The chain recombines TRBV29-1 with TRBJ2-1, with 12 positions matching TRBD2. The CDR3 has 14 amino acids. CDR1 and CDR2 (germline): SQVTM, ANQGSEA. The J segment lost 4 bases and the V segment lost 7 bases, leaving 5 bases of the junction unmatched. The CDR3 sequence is CSALAGGQYNEQFF. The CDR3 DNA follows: TGCAGCGCCCTAGCGGGAGGGCAGTACAATGAGCAGTTCTTC.

The CDR3 nucleotides are TGTGCCAGTAGTATAGCAGGAGGGGACGTCTCCTACGAGCAGTACTTC. Protein product: CASSIAGGDVSYEQYF. This chain uses TRBV19 with TRBJ2-5; D is perhaps TRBD2 (6 bases). Judging by the DNA end, TRBJ2-7 fits better; the J call may be wrong. The CDR3 runs 16 residues. Germline V lookup: CDR1 LNHDA, CDR2 SQIVND (reference sequence).

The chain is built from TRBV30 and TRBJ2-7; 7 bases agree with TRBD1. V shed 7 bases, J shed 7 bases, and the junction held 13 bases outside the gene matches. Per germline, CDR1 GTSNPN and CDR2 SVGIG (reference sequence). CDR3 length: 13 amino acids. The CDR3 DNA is TGTGCCTCTCCGGGACAGACCCCTGGGGAGCAGTACTTC. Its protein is CASPGQTPGEQYF.

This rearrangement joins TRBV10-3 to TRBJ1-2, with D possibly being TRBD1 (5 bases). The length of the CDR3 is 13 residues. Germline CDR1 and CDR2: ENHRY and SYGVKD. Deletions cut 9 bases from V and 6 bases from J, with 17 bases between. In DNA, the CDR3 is TGTGCCATGCGTCCGGGGGAGAGGGATGGCTACACCTTC. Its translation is CAMRPGERDGYTF.

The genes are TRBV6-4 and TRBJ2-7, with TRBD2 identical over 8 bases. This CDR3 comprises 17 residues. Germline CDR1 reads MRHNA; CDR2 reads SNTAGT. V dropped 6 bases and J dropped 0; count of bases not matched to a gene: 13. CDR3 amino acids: CASSMPSGSYVSYEQYF. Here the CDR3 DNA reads TGTGCCAGCAGCATGCCCAGCGGGAGTTATGTCTCCTACGAGCAGTACTTC.

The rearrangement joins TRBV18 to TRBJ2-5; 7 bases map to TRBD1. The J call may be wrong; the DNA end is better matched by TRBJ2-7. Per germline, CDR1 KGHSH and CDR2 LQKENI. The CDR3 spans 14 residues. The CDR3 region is CASSPRQGIDEQYF. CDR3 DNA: TGTGCCAGCTCACCTCGACAGGGTATCGACGAGCAGTACTTC.

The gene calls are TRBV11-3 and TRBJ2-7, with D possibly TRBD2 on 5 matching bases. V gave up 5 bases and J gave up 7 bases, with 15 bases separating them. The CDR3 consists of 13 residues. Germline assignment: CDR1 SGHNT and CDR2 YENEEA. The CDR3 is CASSEATRGEQYF. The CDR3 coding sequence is TGTGCCAGCAGCGAAGCGACACGGGGTGAGCAGTACTTC. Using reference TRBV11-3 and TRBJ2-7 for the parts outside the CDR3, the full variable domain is EAGVVQSPRYKIIEKKQPVAFWCNPISGHNTLYWYLQNLGQGPELLIRYENEEAVDDSQLPKDRFSAERLKGVDSTLKIQPAELGDSAVYLCASSEATRGEQYFGPGTRLTVT.

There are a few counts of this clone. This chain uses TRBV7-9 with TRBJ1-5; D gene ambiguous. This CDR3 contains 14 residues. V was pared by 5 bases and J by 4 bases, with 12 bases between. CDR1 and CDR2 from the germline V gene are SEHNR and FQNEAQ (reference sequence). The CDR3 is CASSPKTWNQPQHF. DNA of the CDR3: TGTGCCAGCAGCCCAAAGACTTGGAATCAGCCCCAGCATTTT. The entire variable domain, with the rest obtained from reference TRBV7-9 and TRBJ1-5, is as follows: DTGVSQNPRHKITKRGQNVTFRCDPISEHNRLYWYRQTLGQGPEFLTYFQNEAQLEKSRLLSDRFSAERPKGSFSTLEIQRTEQGDSAMYLCASSPKTWNQPQHFGDGTRLSIL.

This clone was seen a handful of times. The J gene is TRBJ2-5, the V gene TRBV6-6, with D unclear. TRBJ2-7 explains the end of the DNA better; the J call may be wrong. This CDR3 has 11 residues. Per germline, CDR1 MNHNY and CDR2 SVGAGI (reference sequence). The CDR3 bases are TGTGCCAGCAGTTACGAGCACGAGCAGTACTTC. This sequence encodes CASSYEHEQYF.

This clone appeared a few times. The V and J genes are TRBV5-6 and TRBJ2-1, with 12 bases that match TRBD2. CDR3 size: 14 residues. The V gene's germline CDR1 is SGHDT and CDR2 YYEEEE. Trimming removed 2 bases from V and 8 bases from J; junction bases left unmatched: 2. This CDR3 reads CASSFLAGGDEQFF. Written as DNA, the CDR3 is TGTGCCAGCAGCTTCCTAGCGGGAGGGGATGAGCAGTTCTTC.

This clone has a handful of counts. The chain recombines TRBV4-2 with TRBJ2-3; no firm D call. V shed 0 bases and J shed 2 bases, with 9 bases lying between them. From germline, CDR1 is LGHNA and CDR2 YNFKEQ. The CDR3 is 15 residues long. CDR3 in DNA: TGTGCCAGCAGCCAAGAACCCACTCCCACAGATACGCAGTATTTT. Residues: CASSQEPTPTDTQYF.

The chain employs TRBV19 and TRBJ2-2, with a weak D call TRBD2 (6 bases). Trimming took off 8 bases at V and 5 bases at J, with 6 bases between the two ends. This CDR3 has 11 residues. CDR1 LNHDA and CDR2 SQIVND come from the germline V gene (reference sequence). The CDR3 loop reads CASGGTGELFF. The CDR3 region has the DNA TGTGCCAGTGGGGGGACCGGGGAGCTGTTTTTT.

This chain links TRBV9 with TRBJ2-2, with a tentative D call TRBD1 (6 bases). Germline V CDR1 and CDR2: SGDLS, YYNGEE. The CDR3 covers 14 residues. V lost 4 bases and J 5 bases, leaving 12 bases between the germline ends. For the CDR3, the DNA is TGTGCCAGCAGCAGTCTACAGGGTACCGGGGAGCTGTTTTTT. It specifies CASSSLQGTGELFF.

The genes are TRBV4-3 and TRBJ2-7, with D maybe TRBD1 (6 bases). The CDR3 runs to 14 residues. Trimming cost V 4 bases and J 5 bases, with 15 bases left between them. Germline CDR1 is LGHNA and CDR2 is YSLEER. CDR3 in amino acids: CASSPRGFGDEQYF. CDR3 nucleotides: TGCGCCAGCAGCCCCAGGGGCTTCGGAGACGAGCAGTACTTC.

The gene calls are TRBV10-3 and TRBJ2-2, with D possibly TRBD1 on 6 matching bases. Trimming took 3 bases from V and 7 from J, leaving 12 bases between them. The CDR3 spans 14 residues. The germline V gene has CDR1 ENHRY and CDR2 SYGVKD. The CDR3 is CAISDRGDIGELFF. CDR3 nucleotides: TGTGCCATCAGTGACAGGGGTGACATCGGGGAGCTGTTTTTT.

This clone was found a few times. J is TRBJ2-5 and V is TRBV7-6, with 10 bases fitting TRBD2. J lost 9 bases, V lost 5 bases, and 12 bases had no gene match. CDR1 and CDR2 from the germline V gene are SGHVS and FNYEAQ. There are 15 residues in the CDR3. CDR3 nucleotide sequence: TGTGCCAGCAGCGGAGCCGGGACTAGCGTCACCCCCCAGTACTTC. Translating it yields CASSGAGTSVTPQYF.

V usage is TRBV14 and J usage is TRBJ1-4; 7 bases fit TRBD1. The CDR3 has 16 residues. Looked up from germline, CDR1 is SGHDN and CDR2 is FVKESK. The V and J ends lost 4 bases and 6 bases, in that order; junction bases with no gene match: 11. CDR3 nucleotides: TGTGCCAGCAGCCCGTATCAAGACAGGGTGGATGAAAAACTGTTTTTT. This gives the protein CASSPYQDRVDEKLFF.

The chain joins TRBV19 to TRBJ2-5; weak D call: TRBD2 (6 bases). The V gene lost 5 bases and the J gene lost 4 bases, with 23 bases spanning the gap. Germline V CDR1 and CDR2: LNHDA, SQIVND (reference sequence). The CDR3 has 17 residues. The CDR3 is CASSPRPGEGKGETQYF. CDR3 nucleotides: TGTGCCAGTAGTCCCCGTCCGGGAGAGGGGAAAGGAGAGACCCAGTACTTC. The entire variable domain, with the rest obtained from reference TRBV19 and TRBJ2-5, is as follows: DGGITQSPKYLFRKEGQNVTLSCEQNLNHDAMYWYRQDPGQGLRLIYYSQIVNDFQKGDIAEGYSVSREKKESFPLTVTSAQKNPTAFYLCASSPRPGEGKGETQYFGPGTRLLVL.

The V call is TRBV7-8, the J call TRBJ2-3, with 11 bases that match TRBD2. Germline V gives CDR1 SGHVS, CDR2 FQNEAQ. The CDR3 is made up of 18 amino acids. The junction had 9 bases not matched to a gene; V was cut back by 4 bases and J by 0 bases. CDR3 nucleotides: TGTGCCAGCAGCTCCCGCCTAGCGGGGGGCGCTAGCACAGATACGCAGTATTTT. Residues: CASSSRLAGGASTDTQYF.

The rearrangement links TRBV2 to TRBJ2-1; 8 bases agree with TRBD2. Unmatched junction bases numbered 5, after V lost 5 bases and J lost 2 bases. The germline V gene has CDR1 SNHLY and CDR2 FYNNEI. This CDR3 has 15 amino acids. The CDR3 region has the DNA TGTGCCAGCAGTCGCGATAGCGGGACCTACAATGAGCAGTTCTTC. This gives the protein CASSRDSGTYNEQFF.

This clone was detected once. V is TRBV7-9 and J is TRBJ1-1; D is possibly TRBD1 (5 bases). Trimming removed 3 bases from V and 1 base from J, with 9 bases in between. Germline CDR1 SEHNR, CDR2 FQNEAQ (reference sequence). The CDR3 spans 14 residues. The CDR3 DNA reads TGTGCCAGCAGCTTTCAGGGAGGGAACACTGAAGCTTTCTTT. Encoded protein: CASSFQGGNTEAFF.

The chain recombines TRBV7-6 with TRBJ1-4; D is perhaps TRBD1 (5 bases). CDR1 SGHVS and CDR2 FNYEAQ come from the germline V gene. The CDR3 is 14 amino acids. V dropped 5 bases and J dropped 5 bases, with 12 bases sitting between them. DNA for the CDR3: TGTGCCAGCAGCCCCGCTCAGGGAAATGAAAAACTGTTTTTT. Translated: CASSPAQGNEKLFF.

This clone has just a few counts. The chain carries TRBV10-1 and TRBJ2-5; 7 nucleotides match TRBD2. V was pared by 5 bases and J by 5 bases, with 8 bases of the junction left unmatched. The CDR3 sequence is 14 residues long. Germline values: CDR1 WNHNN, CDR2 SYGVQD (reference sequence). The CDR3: CASSLTGTIETQYF. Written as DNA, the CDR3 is TGCGCCAGCAGTTTAACCGGGACTATTGAGACCCAGTACTTC.

CDR3 in amino acids: CASSQFGTGEGVELFF. CDR3 sequence (DNA): TGCGCCAGCAGTCAATTCGGGACAGGGGAGGGAGTGGAGCTGTTTTTT. The genes are TRBV23-1 and TRBJ2-2, with TRBD1 identical over 10 bases. TRBV23-1 is treated as an ORF (open reading frame) with a function not yet certain. This CDR3 is built from 16 residues. J was trimmed by 10 bases and V by 1 base; bases with no gene match: 9.

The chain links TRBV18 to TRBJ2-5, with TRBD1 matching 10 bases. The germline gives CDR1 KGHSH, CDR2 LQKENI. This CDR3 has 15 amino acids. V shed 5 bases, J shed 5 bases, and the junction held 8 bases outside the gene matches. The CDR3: CASSSRQGAWETQYF. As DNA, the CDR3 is TGTGCCAGCTCATCTAGACAGGGGGCTTGGGAGACCCAGTACTTC.

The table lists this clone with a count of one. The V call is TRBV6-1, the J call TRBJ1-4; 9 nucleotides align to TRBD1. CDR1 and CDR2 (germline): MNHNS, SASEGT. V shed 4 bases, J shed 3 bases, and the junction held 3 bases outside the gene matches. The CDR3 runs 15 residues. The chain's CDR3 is CASSGTGESNEKLFF. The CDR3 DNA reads TGTGCCAGCAGTGGGACAGGGGAGTCTAATGAAAAACTGTTTTTT.

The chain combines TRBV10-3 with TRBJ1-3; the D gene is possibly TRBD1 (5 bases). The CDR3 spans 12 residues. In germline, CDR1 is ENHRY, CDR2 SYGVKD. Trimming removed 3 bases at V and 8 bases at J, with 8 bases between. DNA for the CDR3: TGTGCCATCAGTGACAGGGCGGACACCATATATTTT. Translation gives CAISDRADTIYF.